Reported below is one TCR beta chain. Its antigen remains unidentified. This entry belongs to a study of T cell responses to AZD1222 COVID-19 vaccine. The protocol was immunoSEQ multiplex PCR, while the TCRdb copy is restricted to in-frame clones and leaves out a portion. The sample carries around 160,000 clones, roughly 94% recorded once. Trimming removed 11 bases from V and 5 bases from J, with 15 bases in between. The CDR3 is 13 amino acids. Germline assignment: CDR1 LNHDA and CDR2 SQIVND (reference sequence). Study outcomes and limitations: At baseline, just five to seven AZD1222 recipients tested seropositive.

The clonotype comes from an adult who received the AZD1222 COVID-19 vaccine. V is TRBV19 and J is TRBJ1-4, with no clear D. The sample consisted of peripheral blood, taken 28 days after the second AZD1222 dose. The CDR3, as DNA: TGTGCCTCGAGGGCAGCCGTCAATGAAAAACTGTTTTTT. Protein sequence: CASRAAVNEKLFF.